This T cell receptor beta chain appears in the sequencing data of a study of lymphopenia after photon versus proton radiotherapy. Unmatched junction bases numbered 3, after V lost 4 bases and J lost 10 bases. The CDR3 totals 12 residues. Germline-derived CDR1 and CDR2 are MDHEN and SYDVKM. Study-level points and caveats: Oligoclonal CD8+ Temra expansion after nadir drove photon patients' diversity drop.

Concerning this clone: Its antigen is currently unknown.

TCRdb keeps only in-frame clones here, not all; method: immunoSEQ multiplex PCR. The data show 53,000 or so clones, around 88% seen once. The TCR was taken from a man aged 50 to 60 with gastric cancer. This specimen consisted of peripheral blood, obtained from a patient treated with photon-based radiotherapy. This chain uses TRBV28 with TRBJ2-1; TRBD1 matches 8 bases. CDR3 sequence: CASSSNRGEQFF. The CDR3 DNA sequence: TGTGCCAGCAGTTCCAACAGGGGGGAGCAGTTCTTC.